This entry is about one T cell receptor (beta chain). The source of the sample is a study of shared clonotypes between healthy human individuals. V shed 1 base, J shed 7 bases, and the junction held 13 bases outside the gene matches. The germline V gene encodes CDR1 SGHTA and CDR2 FQGNSA. This CDR3 is 18 amino acids long. Measured with immunoSEQ multiplex PCR; TCRdb has only the in-frame clones, and not every one. Of about 2.3 million clones listed, just over 90% are singletons. The sequence was collected from a man younger than 35 in good health. Some clones in this sample may be carry-over from other donors' samples. This chain connects TRBV7-2 to TRBJ2-1, with TRBD2 identical over 10 bases. The sample consisted of naive CD4+ T cells from PBMCs. The subset here: CD45RA+ positively selected. The CDR3 nucleotides read TGTGCCAGCAGCTTAGGGTCTCCCGCTAGCGGGAGTTTGAATGAGCAGTTCTTC. Amino acids: CASSLGSPASGSLNEQFF.